This record looks at one T cell receptor beta chain sequence and its context. The antigen is undetermined. Trimming removed 1 base at V and 1 base at J, with 8 bases between. The CDR3 runs 14 residues. Germline V gene lookup returns CDR1 SGHRS and CDR2 YFSETQ. Individual cDNA molecules were tagged with unique molecular identifiers, the study reported. A single record per CDR3 protein comes from TCRdb applying MiXCR to the 5' RACE reads. The table lists 80,000 to 95,000 distinct CDR3 sequences, roughly 15% of them singletons, with approximately 1.5% in the top ten. The source of the sample is a study of early T cells in non-severe SARS-CoV-2 infection. Whole-study context: Sequencing of unsorted whole blood was done on bulk RNA, leaving chains unpaired.

General study results and limits: In VDJdb matching, anti-spike CD8 responses were favored while private and CD4 specificities went missing.

The receptor was derived from an adult who was a healthcare worker with PCR-confirmed SARS-CoV-2 infection or an uninfected control (not recorded which). Sequencing used whole blood. The rearrangement joins TRBV5-1 to TRBJ1-1, with unresolved D. CDR3 nucleotides: TGCGCCAGCAGCTTGAACACCCAGAACACTGAAGCTTTCTTT. Protein: CASSLNTQNTEAFF.